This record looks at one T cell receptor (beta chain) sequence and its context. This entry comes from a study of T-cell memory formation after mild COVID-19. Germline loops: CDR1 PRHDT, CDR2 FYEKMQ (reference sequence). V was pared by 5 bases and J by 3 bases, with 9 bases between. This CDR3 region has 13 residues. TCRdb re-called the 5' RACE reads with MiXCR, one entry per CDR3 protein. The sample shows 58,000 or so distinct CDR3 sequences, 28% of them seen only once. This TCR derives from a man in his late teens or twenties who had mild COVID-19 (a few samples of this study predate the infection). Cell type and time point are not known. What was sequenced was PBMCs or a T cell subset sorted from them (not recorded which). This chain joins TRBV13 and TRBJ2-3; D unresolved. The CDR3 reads CASSGANTDTQYF. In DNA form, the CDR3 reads TGTGCCAGCAGCGGAGCGAATACAGATACGCAGTATTTT. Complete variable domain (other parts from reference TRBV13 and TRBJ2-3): AAGVIQSPRHLIKEKRETATLKCYPIPRHDTVYWYQQGPGQDPQFLISFYEKMQSDKGSIPDRFSAQQFSDYHSELNMSSLELGDSALYFCASSGANTDTQYFGPGTRLTVL.